Listed below are T cell receptor beta chains from one sample, sequenced in a study of response to subunit inactivated influenza vaccine. From the RT-PCR reads, TCRdb called clonotypes with MiXCR, one entry per CDR3 protein. This sample has 560,000 or so distinct CDR3 sequences, with 6.5% to 8% found just once. This sample comprised PBMCs from blood, obtained less than 30 months after vaccination. These receptors all come from a man in his fifties or sixties who received an inactivated influenza vaccine. Each CDR3 is given with its conserved first and last residue. Fields, in order: CDR3 protein, CDR3 DNA, J gene, V gene, clone size, D gene. A D gene is named only where the DNA matches it firmly. Only some rows state a clone size, as once, few, many or a class for expanded clones.

CDR3 protein: CASSFTSGGGRAGELFF
CDR3 DNA: TGTGCCAGCAGTTTTACTAGCGGGGGGGGGAGGGCCGGGGAGCTGTTTTTT
J gene: TRBJ2-2
V gene: TRBV12-3/TRBV12-4
clone size: NA
D gene: TRBD2

CDR3 protein: CAISERTSGAYNEQFF
CDR3 DNA: TGTGCCATCAGTGAGCGGACTAGCGGGGCCTACAATGAGCAGTTCTTC
J gene: TRBJ2-1
V gene: TRBV10-3
clone size: NA
D gene: TRBD2

CDR3 protein: CASSYAWNTEAFF
CDR3 DNA: TGTGCCAGCAGTTACGCATGGAACACTGAAGCTTTCTTT
J gene: TRBJ1-1
V gene: TRBV6-2/TRBV6-3
clone size: many
D gene: NA

CDR3 protein: CATGRDRSSPSTDTQYF
CDR3 DNA: TGTGCCACCGGCAGAGATAGGAGTTCTCCCTCCACAGATACGCAGTATTTT
J gene: TRBJ2-3
V gene: TRBV15
clone size: few
D gene: NA

CDR3 protein: CASSSWEQVGETQYF
CDR3 DNA: TGTGCCAGCAGTTCTTGGGAACAGGTCGGGGAGACCCAGTACTTC
J gene: TRBJ2-5
V gene: TRBV6-5
clone size: NA
D gene: NA

CDR3 protein: CASSLGQTLYEQYF
CDR3 DNA: TGTGCCAGCAGCTTGGGACAAACTCTCTACGAGCAGTACTTC
J gene: TRBJ2-7
V gene: TRBV5-6
clone size: NA
D gene: NA

CDR3 protein: CASSKVAGVNQPQHF
CDR3 DNA: TGTGCCAGCAGCAAAGTGGCCGGCGTCAATCAGCCCCAGCATTTT
J gene: TRBJ1-5
V gene: TRBV21-1
clone size: NA
D gene: NA

CDR3 protein: CASSEAPGTASEAFF
CDR3 DNA: TGTGCCAGCAGTGAAGCCCCTGGGACAGCGAGTGAAGCTTTCTTT
J gene: TRBJ1-1
V gene: TRBV6-1
clone size: few
D gene: TRBD1

CDR3 protein: CASSYGQGGDYGYTF
CDR3 DNA: TGCGCCAGCAGCTATGGACAGGGAGGTGACTATGGCTACACCTTC
J gene: TRBJ1-2
V gene: TRBV5-1
clone size: NA
D gene: TRBD1

CDR3 protein: CASSQSGGGSDTQYF
CDR3 DNA: TGCGCCAGCAGTCAATCCGGGGGCGGATCAGATACGCAGTATTTT
J gene: TRBJ2-3
V gene: TRBV5-1
clone size: many
D gene: NA

CDR3 protein: CASSERLSYGYTF
CDR3 DNA: TGCGCCAGCAGCGAGAGACTCTCCTATGGCTACACCTTC
J gene: TRBJ1-2
V gene: TRBV5-1
clone size: NA
D gene: NA

CDR3 protein: CASSYLPAGQGYEQYF
CDR3 DNA: TGTGCCAGCAGTTACCTGCCCGCGGGACAGGGGTACGAGCAGTACTTC
J gene: TRBJ2-7
V gene: TRBV6-5
clone size: few
D gene: TRBD1

CDR3 protein: CASSVLNEKLFF
CDR3 DNA: TGTGCCAGCAGTGTTTTAAATGAAAAACTGTTTTTT
J gene: TRBJ1-4
V gene: TRBV2
clone size: NA
D gene: NA

CDR3 protein: CATLGTSSYEQYF
CDR3 DNA: TGTGCCACCCTCGGGACATCCTCCTACGAGCAGTACTTC
J gene: TRBJ2-7
V gene: TRBV6-1
clone size: NA
D gene: NA

CDR3 protein: CASSSFPGELFF
CDR3 DNA: TGTGCCAGCAGCTCGTTCCCCGGGGAGCTGTTTTTT
J gene: TRBJ2-2
V gene: TRBV11-3
clone size: many
D gene: NA

CDR3 protein: CSATDNEQFF
CDR3 DNA: TGCAGTGCTACGGACAATGAGCAGTTCTTC
J gene: TRBJ2-1
V gene: TRBV20-1
clone size: many
D gene: NA

CDR3 protein: CASSQDMVSPLHF
CDR3 DNA: TGTGCCAGCAGCCAAGATATGGTATCACCCCTCCACTTT
J gene: TRBJ1-6
V gene: TRBV14
clone size: few
D gene: NA

CDR3 protein: CSARDSRTSGIYNEQFF
CDR3 DNA: TGCAGTGCTAGAGACTCCCGTACTAGCGGGATTTACAATGAGCAGTTCTTC
J gene: TRBJ2-1
V gene: TRBV20-1
clone size: few
D gene: TRBD2